This T cell receptor beta chain was observed in a study of blood T cell repertoires in COVID-19. Across the whole study: The United States, Italy and Spain supplied acute and convalescent COVID-19 samples. PBMCs, B-cell-depleted T cells, or T cells were the source of the cDNA or gDNA that made up the material.

Study processing details: Amplification with reference gene primers provided the estimates of nucleated cell counts. The assay was immunoSEQ multiplex PCR, and TCRdb's table has in-frame clones only and misses some. The DNA gave D and trimming, while V, J and clone size come from that table. The repertoire holds about 190,000 clones, more than 60% seen once, with 12% in the top ten. There are 19 residues in the CDR3. Trimming took 2 bases from V and 0 from J; bases not matched to a gene: 13. Germline lookup yields CDR1 SGHTA and CDR2 FQGNSA. This clone was seen a single time. Specimen: peripheral blood. The chain combines TRBV7-2 with TRBJ2-7, with 10 bases identical to TRBD2. This clonotype originated in a woman in her forties or fifties with acute or convalescent COVID-19. For the CDR3, the DNA is TGTGCCAGCAGCTTATTTGGCCCCTTAGCGGGGGGTACCTCCTACGAGCAGTACTTC. Residues: CASSLFGPLAGGTSYEQYF.